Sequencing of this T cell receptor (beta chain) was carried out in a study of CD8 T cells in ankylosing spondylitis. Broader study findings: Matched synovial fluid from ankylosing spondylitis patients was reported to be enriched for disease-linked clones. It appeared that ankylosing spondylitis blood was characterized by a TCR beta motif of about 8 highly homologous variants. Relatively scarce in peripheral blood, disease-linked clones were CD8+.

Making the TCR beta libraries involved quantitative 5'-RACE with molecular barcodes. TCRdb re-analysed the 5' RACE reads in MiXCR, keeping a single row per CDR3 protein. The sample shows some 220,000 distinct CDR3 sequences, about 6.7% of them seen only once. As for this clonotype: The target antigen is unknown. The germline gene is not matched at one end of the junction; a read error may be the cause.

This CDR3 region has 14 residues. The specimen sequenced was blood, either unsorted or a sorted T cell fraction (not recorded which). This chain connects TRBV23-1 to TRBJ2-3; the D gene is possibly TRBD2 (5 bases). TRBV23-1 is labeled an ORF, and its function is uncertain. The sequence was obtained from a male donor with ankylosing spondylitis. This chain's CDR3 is CASSQQRGTDTQYF. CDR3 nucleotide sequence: TGTGCCAGCAGTCAGCAGAGGGGCACAGATACGCAGTATTTT.